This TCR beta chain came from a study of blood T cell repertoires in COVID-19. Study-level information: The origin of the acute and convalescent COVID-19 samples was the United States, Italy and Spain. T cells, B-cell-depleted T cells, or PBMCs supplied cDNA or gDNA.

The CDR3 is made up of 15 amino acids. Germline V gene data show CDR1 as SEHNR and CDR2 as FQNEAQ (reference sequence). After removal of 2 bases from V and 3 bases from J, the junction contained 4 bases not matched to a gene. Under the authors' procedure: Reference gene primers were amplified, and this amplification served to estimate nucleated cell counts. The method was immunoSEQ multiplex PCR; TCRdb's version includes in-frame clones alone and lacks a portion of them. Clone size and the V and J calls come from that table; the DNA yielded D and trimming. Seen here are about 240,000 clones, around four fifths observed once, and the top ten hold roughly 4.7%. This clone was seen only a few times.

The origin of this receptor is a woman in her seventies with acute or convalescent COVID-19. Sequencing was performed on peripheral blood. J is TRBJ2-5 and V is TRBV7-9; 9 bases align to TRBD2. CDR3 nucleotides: TGTGCCAGCAGCTTAACAGCGGGGGGAAAAGAGACCCAGTACTTC. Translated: CASSLTAGGKETQYF.